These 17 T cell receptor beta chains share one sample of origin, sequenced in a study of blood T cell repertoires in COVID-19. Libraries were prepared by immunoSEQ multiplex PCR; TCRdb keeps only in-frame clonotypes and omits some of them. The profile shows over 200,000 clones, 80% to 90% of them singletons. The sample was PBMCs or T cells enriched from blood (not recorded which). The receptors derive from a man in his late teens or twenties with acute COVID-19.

CDR3 protein: CASSEWAANSGANVLTF. In DNA form, the CDR3 reads TGTGCCAGCAGTGAATGGGCAGCAAACTCTGGGGCCAACGTCCTGACTTTC. This chain joins TRBV2 and TRBJ2-6; D is unresolved. Trimming cost V 2 bases and J 0 bases, with 11 bases left between them. CDR3 length equals 17 residues. Germline V lookup: CDR1 SNHLY, CDR2 FYNNEI.

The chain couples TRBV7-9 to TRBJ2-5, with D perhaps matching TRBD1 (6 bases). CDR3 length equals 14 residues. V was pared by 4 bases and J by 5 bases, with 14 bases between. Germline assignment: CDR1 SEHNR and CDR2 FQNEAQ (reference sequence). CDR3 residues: CASSSTGSGETQYF. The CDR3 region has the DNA TGTGCCAGCAGCTCTACAGGGTCGGGGGAGACCCAGTACTTC.

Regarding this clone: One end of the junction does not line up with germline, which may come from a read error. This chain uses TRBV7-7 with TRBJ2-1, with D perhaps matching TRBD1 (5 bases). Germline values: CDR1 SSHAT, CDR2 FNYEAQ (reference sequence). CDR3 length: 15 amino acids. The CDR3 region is CASSLGASPHNEQFF. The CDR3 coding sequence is TGTGCTAGCAGCTTAGGGGCGTCCCCTCACAATGAGCAGTTCTTC.

The CDR3 region is CASRPGTSGSYEQYF. CDR3 DNA sequence: TGTGCCAGCAGACCAGGGACTAGCGGGAGCTACGAGCAGTACTTC. This sequence joins TRBV5-4 and TRBJ2-7; 14 bases align to TRBD2. The CDR3 has 15 residues. CDR1 SGHNT and CDR2 YYREEE come from the germline V gene (reference sequence). V lost 5 bases to trimming and J lost 3 bases; unmatched junction nucleotides: 4.

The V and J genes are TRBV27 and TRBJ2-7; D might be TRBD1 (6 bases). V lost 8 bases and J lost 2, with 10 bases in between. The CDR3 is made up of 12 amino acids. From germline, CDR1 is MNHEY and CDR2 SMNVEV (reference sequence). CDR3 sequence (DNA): TGTGCCAGCTCGGGACACCCCTACGAGCAGTACTTC. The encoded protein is CASSGHPYEQYF.

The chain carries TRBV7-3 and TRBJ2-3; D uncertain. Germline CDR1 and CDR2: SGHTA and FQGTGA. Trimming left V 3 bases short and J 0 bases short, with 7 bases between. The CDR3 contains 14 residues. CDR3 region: CASSLASSTDTQYF. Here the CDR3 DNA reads TGTGCCAGCAGCTTGGCAAGTAGCACAGATACGCAGTATTTT. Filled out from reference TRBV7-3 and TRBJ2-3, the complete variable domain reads GAGVSQTPSNKVTEKGKYVELRCDPISGHTALYWYRQSLGQGPEFLIYFQGTGAADDSGLPNDRFFAVRPEGSVSTLKIQRTERGDSAVYLCASSLASSTDTQYFGPGTRLTVL.

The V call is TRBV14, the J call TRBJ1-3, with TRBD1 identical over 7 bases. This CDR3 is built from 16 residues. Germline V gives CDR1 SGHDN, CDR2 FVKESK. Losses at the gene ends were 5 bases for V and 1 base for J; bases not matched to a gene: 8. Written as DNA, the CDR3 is TGTGCCAGCAGCATACGGACAGGAGGTTCTGGAAACACCATATATTTT. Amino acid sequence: CASSIRTGGSGNTIYF. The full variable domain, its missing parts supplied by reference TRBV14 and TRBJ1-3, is EAGVTQFPSHSVIEKGQTVTLRCDPISGHDNLYWYRRVMGKEIKFLLHFVKESKQDESGMPNNRFLAERTGGTYSTLKVQPAELEDSGVYFCASSIRTGGSGNTIYFGEGSWLTVV.

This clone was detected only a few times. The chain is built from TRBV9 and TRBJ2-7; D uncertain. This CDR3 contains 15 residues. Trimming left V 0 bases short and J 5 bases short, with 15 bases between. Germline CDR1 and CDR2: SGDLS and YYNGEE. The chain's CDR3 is CASSVGGSYFDEQYF. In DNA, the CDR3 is TGTGCCAGCAGCGTAGGCGGATCCTACTTCGACGAGCAGTACTTC.

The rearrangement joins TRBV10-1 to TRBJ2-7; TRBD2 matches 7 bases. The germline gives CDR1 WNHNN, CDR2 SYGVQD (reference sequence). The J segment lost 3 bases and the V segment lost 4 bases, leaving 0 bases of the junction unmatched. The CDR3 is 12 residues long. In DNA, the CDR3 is TGCGCCAGCAGTGGGGGGGGCTACGAGCAGTACTTC. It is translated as CASSGGGYEQYF.

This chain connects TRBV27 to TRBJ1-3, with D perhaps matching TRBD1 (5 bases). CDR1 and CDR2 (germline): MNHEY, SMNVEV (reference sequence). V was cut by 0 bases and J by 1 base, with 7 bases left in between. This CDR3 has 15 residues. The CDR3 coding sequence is TGTGCCAGCAGTTTATCCGGGGGATCTGGAAACACCATATATTTT. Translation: CASSLSGGSGNTIYF.

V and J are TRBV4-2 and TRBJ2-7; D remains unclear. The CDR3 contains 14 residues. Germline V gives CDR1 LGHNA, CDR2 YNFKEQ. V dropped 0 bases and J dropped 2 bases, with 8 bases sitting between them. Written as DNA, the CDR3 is TGTGCCAGCAGCCAAGAGTTGGCCGCCTACGAGCAGTACTTC. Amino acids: CASSQELAAYEQYF.

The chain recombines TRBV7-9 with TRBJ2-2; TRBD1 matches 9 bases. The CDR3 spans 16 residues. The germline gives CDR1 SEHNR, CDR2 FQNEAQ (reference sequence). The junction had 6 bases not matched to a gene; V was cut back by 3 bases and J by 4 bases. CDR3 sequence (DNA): TGTGCCAGCAGCTTCCCTGACAGGGGGGCCACCGGGGAGCTGTTTTTT. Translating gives CASSFPDRGATGELFF.

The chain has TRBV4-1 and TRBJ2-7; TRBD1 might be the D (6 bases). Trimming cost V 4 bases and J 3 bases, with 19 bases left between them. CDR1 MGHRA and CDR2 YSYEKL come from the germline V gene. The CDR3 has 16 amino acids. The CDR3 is CASSLRTGTPFYEQYF. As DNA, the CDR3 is TGCGCCAGCAGCCTTCGGACCGGGACACCTTTCTACGAGCAGTACTTC.

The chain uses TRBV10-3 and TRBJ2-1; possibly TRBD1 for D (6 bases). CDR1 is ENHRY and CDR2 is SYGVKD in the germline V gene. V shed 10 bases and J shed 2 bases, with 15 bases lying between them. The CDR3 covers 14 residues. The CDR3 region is CATREGGTYNEQFF. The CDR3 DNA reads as TGTGCCACCCGGGAAGGGGGTACCTACAATGAGCAGTTCTTC.

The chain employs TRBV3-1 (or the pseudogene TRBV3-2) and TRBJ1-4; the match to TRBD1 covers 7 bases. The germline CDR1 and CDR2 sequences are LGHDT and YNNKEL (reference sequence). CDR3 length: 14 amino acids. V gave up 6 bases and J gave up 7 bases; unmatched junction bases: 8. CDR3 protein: CASRRQGISEKLFF. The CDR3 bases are TGTGCCAGCAGGCGACAGGGAATAAGTGAAAAACTGTTTTTT.

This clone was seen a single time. The chain's CDR3 is CASKDLGYGYTF. In DNA, the CDR3 is TGTGCCAGCAAAGACTTGGGCTATGGCTACACCTTC. V usage is TRBV6-5 and J usage is TRBJ1-2, with D hard to call. Trimming pared 7 bases from V and 4 bases from J, leaving 10 bases between. CDR1 and CDR2 from the germline V gene are MNHEY and SVGAGI. The CDR3 runs 12 residues.

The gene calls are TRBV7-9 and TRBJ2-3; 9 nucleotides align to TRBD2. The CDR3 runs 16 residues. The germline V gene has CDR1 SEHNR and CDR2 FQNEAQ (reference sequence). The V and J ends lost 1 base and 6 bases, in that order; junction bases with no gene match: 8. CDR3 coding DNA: TGTGCCAGCAGCTTAGAACGACTAGCGGTTGATGATACGCAGTATTTT. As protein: CASSLERLAVDDTQYF.